Given below is one T cell receptor beta chain in context. Its antigen is unknown. This entry is derived from a study of OX40 agonist ivuxolimab in advanced cancers. About the study: Patients enrolled in dose escalation were diagnosed with hepatocellular carcinoma, melanoma, renal cell or head and neck cancer. General study points: Patients who responded partially at 0.1-3.0 mg/kg showed clonal expansion ranking among the lowest. On average, CD8+ T cells showed a greater number of expanded clones than CD4+. Antigen specificity was not determined for the expanded peripheral T cells.

Germline values: CDR1 SGHRS, CDR2 YFSETQ. Deletions cut 0 bases from V and 1 base from J, with 16 bases between. The CDR3 consists of 17 residues. Sequencing was performed with immunoSEQ multiplex PCR; in TCRdb, only in-frame clones are kept and a portion is missing. The sample lists about 45,000 clones; around 89% were seen once. Material: CD4+ or CD8+ T cells sorted from blood, obtained in a trial of the OX40 agonist ivuxolimab. The V and J genes are TRBV5-1 and TRBJ1-1; perhaps TRBD1 as D (6 bases). This sequence was found in an adult with an advanced solid tumor such as melanoma, head and neck, liver or kidney cancer. The CDR3 coding sequence is TGCGCCAGCAGCTTGGCACCACAGGGTCTGAAGAACACTGAAGCTTTCTTT. It codes for CASSLAPQGLKNTEAFF.